This passage covers 14 T cell receptor beta chains from one sample sequenced in a study of CD4+ T cells in melanoma. Data came from immunoSEQ multiplex PCR; TCRdb stores just in-frame clones and leaves some out. This sample has around 11,000 clones, with about 67% found just once. Sequences were obtained from cells from a culture (not recorded whether cultured in vitro). The receptor set was obtained from a human donor with melanoma.

This chain connects TRBV11-2 to TRBJ2-1, with TRBD2 identical over 16 bases. The V segment lost 5 bases and the J segment 8 bases; nucleotides outside the gene matches: 6. The CDR3 length is 16 residues. Germline CDR1 SGHAT, CDR2 FQNNGV. The CDR3 is CASSKGLAGGPHEQFF. The CDR3 region has the DNA TGTGCCAGCAGCAAGGGACTAGCGGGGGGGCCGCATGAGCAGTTCTTC.

V usage is TRBV6-1 and J usage is TRBJ2-3; 7 positions match TRBD2. The CDR3 is 15 residues long. CDR1 MNHNS and CDR2 SASEGT come from the germline V gene. V lost 4 bases to trimming and J lost 4 bases; unmatched junction nucleotides: 8. The CDR3 region is CASSGLAVRSDTQYF. In nucleotides, the CDR3 is TGTGCCAGCAGTGGGCTAGCGGTTAGATCAGATACGCAGTATTTT.

With regard to this clone: This sequence may be a read error, since a much larger clone differs from it by one base. The V gene is TRBV4-1, the J gene TRBJ2-3; TRBD2 matches 9 bases. There are 17 residues in the CDR3. CDR1 and CDR2 from the germline V gene are MGHRA and YSYEKL. Trimming removed 4 bases from V and 6 bases from J; junction bases left unmatched: 14. CDR3 coding DNA: TGCGCCAGCAGCCGATCCTCAGCGGGGGGCCTGTCGGATACGCAGTATTTT. As protein: CASSRSSAGGLSDTQYF.

The chain couples TRBV10-1 to TRBJ2-1; the D is unclear. Germline lookup yields CDR1 WNHNN and CDR2 SYGVQD (reference sequence). V gave up 0 bases and J gave up 9 bases, with 12 bases separating them. The CDR3 is made up of 14 amino acids. The CDR3 sequence is CASSESTAKGEQFF. CDR3 coding DNA: TGCGCCAGCAGTGAGTCAACAGCAAAGGGTGAGCAGTTCTTC.

This clone was counted between two and nine times. The rearrangement links TRBV18 to TRBJ1-1; D unresolved. In germline, CDR1 is KGHSH, CDR2 LQKENI. The V and J ends lost 3 bases and 0 bases respectively, with 2 bases between them. CDR3 length: 12 amino acids. The CDR3, as DNA: TGTGCCAGCTCACCGTTGAACACTGAAGCTTTCTTT. Residues: CASSPLNTEAFF.

This clone occurred once. The chain uses TRBV5-1 and TRBJ2-7, with a tentative D call TRBD2 (6 bases). V lost 0 bases to trimming and J lost 7 bases, with 14 bases between them. The CDR3 has 14 amino acids. The V gene's germline CDR1 is SGHRS and CDR2 YFSETQ. The CDR3 loop is CASSLAQAAGEQYF. The CDR3 DNA reads as TGCGCCAGCAGCTTGGCGCAGGCCGCGGGAGAGCAGTACTTC.

The chain employs TRBV7-3 and TRBJ2-1; 9 bases match TRBD1. The V gene end was trimmed by 5 bases and the J gene end by 8 bases; junction bases not matched to a gene: 7. In germline, CDR1 is SGHTA, CDR2 FQGTGA. The CDR3 is 14 amino acids. The DNA for the CDR3 is TGTGCCAGCAGCCCGGGGACAGGGATAGATGAGCAGTTCTTC. This encodes CASSPGTGIDEQFF.

The genes are TRBV5-1 and TRBJ1-1, with D possibly TRBD1 on 5 matching bases. The germline CDR1 and CDR2 sequences are SGHRS and YFSETQ. CDR3 size: 15 residues. V was clipped by 6 bases and J by 1 base, with 16 bases between them. The chain's CDR3 is CASTSQGTANTEAFF. CDR3 DNA sequence: TGCGCCAGCACGTCCCAGGGTACGGCGAACACTGAAGCTTTCTTT.

This chain joins TRBV6-5 and TRBJ1-2, with 7 positions matching TRBD1. There are 12 residues in the CDR3. Germline V lookup: CDR1 MNHEY, CDR2 SVGAGI. J was trimmed by 2 bases and V by 8 bases; bases with no gene match: 2. For the CDR3, the DNA is TGTGCCAGCGAACAGGGGAACTATGGCTACACCTTC. Translating it yields CASEQGNYGYTF.

By its share, this clone is medium-sized. The chain links TRBV7-9 to TRBJ1-6; D is uncertain. The CDR3 has 13 amino acids. The V end was cut by 4 bases, the J end by 8 bases, with 9 bases between. Germline CDR1 SEHNR, CDR2 FQNEAQ (reference sequence). CDR3 sequence: CASSSRWDSPLHF. The CDR3 DNA sequence: TGTGCCAGCAGCTCTAGGTGGGATTCACCCCTCCACTTT. Supplemented by reference TRBV7-9 and TRBJ1-6, the full variable domain reads DTGVSQNPRHKITKRGQNVTFRCDPISEHNRLYWYRQTLGQGPEFLTYFQNEAQLEKSRLLSDRFSAERPKGSFSTLEIQRTEQGDSAMYLCASSSRWDSPLHFGNGTRLTVT.

The J gene is TRBJ2-3, the V gene TRBV4-2; TRBD2 is a possible D gene (6 bases). Trimming pared 5 bases from V and 0 bases from J, leaving 18 bases between. The CDR3 spans 17 residues. CDR1 LGHNA and CDR2 YNFKEQ come from the germline V gene. This CDR3 is CASSSGGRGLSTDTQYF. In DNA form, the CDR3 reads TGTGCCAGCAGCTCGGGTGGGCGGGGCCTAAGCACAGATACGCAGTATTTT.

The V call is TRBV7-8, the J call TRBJ1-1; no clear D gene. Germline-derived CDR1 and CDR2 are SGHVS and FQNEAQ. Trimming pared 2 bases from V and 10 bases from J, leaving 14 bases between. CDR3 length: 13 amino acids. In DNA form, the CDR3 reads TGTGCCAGCAGCTTACGGTGGCAGGTTGGAGCTTTCTTT. Translation gives CASSLRWQVGAFF.

This clone was seen only a few times. The V gene is TRBV7-9, the J gene TRBJ1-1; tentative D call: TRBD1 (5 bases). Trimming stripped 3 bases from V and 5 bases from J, with 10 bases between. CDR1 SEHNR and CDR2 FQNEAQ come from the germline V gene (reference sequence). The CDR3 has 13 residues. CDR3 protein: CASSFSGRTEAFF. The CDR3 DNA reads TGTGCCAGCAGCTTCTCAGGGCGGACTGAAGCTTTCTTT.

The chain links TRBV29-1 to TRBJ2-5; 9 bases map to TRBD1. The CDR3 consists of 14 residues. The germline CDR1 and CDR2 sequences are SQVTM and ANQGSEA. Unmatched junction bases numbered 7, after V lost 6 bases and J lost 2 bases. Here the CDR3 reads CSVGAGTGQETQYF. Here the CDR3 DNA reads TGCAGCGTGGGGGCTGGGACAGGGCAAGAGACCCAGTACTTC.